This T cell receptor (beta chain) was retrieved from a study of breast tumors, draining lymph nodes, adjacent tissues. This clonotype was recorded many times. The antigen remains undetermined. TCRdb reanalysed the multiplex PCR reads using MiXCR and keeps one entry per CDR3 protein. The table records fewer than 150,000 distinct CDR3 sequences, less than 25% of them present only once. Samples came from axillary lymph nodes draining the breast cancer. The study's findings and limits: Most tumor T cells seemingly derive from lymph node, then expand in tumor.

Input material: axillary lymph node tissue. The receptor was derived from a female donor with breast cancer. Some clones in this sample may be carry-over from other donors' samples.

CDR3 residues: CASSLEREWSYEQYF. CDR3 sequence (DNA): TGTGCCAGCAGCTTAGAACGGGAGTGGAGTTACGAGCAGTACTTC. This chain uses TRBV7-2 with TRBJ2-7; tentative D call: TRBD2 (6 bases). Germline CDR1 SGHTA, CDR2 FQGNSA. The CDR3 runs 15 residues. Trimming took off 1 base at V and 4 bases at J, with 14 bases between the two ends. The full variable domain, rest sourced from reference TRBV7-2 and TRBJ2-7, is GAGVSQSPSNKVTEKGKDVELRCDPISGHTALYWYRQSLGQGLEFLIYFQGNSAPDKSGLPSDRFSAERTGGSVSTLTIQRTQQEDSAVYLCASSLEREWSYEQYFGPGTRLTVT.